Shown below are 22 T cell receptor beta chains from a single sample sequenced in a study of blood T cell repertoires in COVID-19. The assay was immunoSEQ multiplex PCR, and TCRdb's table has in-frame clones only and misses some. The sample contains around 200,000 clones, about four fifths of which appear only once. The sample was peripheral blood. Receptors originate from a man between 35 and 55 years old with active or convalescent COVID-19.

The genes are TRBV4-3 and TRBJ2-2, with 12 positions matching TRBD1. The V gene's germline CDR1 is LGHNA and CDR2 YSLEER. The junction had 11 bases not matched to a gene; V was cut back by 1 base and J by 8 bases. The CDR3 is 18 residues long. The chain's CDR3 is CASSQVFSGTGGSGELFF. CDR3 bases: TGCGCCAGCAGCCAAGTCTTCTCCGGGACAGGGGGCTCTGGGGAGCTGTTTTTT.

V gene TRBV18 combines with J gene TRBJ1-2; 8 nucleotides line up with TRBD1. The germline V gene encodes CDR1 KGHSH and CDR2 LQKENI. This CDR3 region has 17 residues. V shed 3 bases and J 4 bases; nucleotides not matched to a gene: 13. CDR3 nucleotides: TGTGCCAGCTCACCGGGAGAGGGCAGGGGGCTGACCTATGGCTACACCTTC. Translated, it gives CASSPGEGRGLTYGYTF.

V and J are TRBV7-9 and TRBJ1-1, with 8 bases lining up with TRBD1. V lost 8 bases to trimming and J lost 0 bases; unmatched junction nucleotides: 2. The V gene's germline CDR1 is SEHNR and CDR2 FQNEAQ (reference sequence). This CDR3 is built from 13 residues. CDR3 coding DNA: TGTGCCAGCGGGACAGGTCTGAACACTGAAGCTTTCTTT. Translation: CASGTGLNTEAFF. The entire variable domain, with the rest obtained from reference TRBV7-9 and TRBJ1-1, is as follows: DTGVSQNPRHKITKRGQNVTFRCDPISEHNRLYWYRQTLGQGPEFLTYFQNEAQLEKSRLLSDRFSAERPKGSFSTLEIQRTEQGDSAMYLCASGTGLNTEAFFGQGTRLTVV.

The rearrangement joins TRBV11-3 to TRBJ1-2; D perhaps matches TRBD1 (5 bases). Trimming took off 5 bases at V and 3 bases at J, with 10 bases between the two ends. The CDR3 loop spans 13 amino acids. In germline, CDR1 is SGHNT, CDR2 YENEEA. DNA for the CDR3: TGTGCCAGCAGCCTGAGACAGCACTATGGCTACACCTTC. Translation: CASSLRQHYGYTF.

The V and J genes are TRBV7-2 and TRBJ2-7; TRBD2 aligns across 8 bases. V was clipped by 3 bases and J by 7 bases; unmatched bases: 14. The CDR3 covers 16 residues. The V gene's germline CDR1 is SGHTA and CDR2 FQGNSA. The CDR3 sequence: CASSFQPTGGPYEQYF. The CDR3 DNA is TGTGCCAGCAGCTTTCAGCCGACGGGAGGGCCGTATGAGCAGTACTTC.

The chain is built from TRBV27 and TRBJ1-6; 7 bases line up with TRBD1. Germline values: CDR1 MNHEY, CDR2 SMNVEV (reference sequence). This CDR3 spans 17 amino acids. Trimming took 5 bases from V and 0 from J; bases not matched to a gene: 7. The CDR3 sequence: CASSPPGQSSYNSPLHF. In DNA form, the CDR3 reads TGTGCCAGCAGTCCTCCGGGACAGAGCTCCTATAATTCACCCCTCCACTTT.

This chain joins TRBV5-6 and TRBJ1-2, with 10 bases identical to TRBD1. CDR3 length equals 15 residues. Germline CDR1 reads SGHDT; CDR2 reads YYEEEE. V lost 2 bases, J lost 8 bases, and 9 bases stayed unmatched. Here the CDR3 DNA reads TGTGCCAGCAGCTTCGGACAGGGGGTAGTATCCGGCTACACCTTC. Amino acids: CASSFGQGVVSGYTF.

The chain has TRBV5-6 and TRBJ2-2, with 8 bases lining up with TRBD1. CDR3 length: 15 residues. Germline V CDR1 and CDR2: SGHDT, YYEEEE. Trimming at V came to 4 bases and at J to 6 bases, leaving 8 bases not matched to a gene. The CDR3: CASSGTDRAAGELFF. CDR3 bases: TGTGCCAGCAGCGGGACGGACAGGGCCGCCGGGGAGCTGTTTTTT.

The rearrangement links TRBV4-3 to TRBJ1-2; D unclear. The length of the CDR3 is 14 residues. Germline lookup yields CDR1 LGHNA and CDR2 YSLEER. V lost 1 base, J lost 7 bases, and 13 bases lay in between. The CDR3 DNA follows: TGCGCCAGCAGCCAAGGGGGATCCGCGGGTGGCTACACCTTC. It encodes CASSQGGSAGGYTF.

The rearrangement uses TRBV6-1 and TRBJ2-7, with 7 bases aligning to TRBD2. The germline V gene has CDR1 MNHNS and CDR2 SASEGT. The ends lost 2 bases at V and 3 bases at J; junction bases unmatched: 4. The CDR3 has 14 residues. In DNA, the CDR3 is TGTGCCAGCAGTGAACTGAGCGGGATCTACGAGCAGTACTTC. It specifies CASSELSGIYEQYF.

The chain carries TRBV9 and TRBJ2-5, with 9 nucleotides matching TRBD2. The germline gives CDR1 SGDLS, CDR2 YYNGEE. The CDR3 length is 16 residues. J lost 5 bases, V lost 4 bases, and 12 bases had no gene match. CDR3 sequence reads: CASSNTGTSRGETQYF. DNA for the CDR3: TGTGCCAGCAGCAATACGGGGACTAGCCGCGGGGAGACCCAGTACTTC. Combining the CDR3 with reference TRBV9 and TRBJ2-5 gives the whole variable domain DSGVTQTPKHLITATGQRVTLRCSPRSGDLSVYWYQQSLDQGLQFLIQYYNGEERAKGNILERFSAQQFPDLHSELNLSSLELGDSALYFCASSNTGTSRGETQYFGPGTRLLVL.

The V and J genes are TRBV5-1 and TRBJ2-7; maybe TRBD1 (5 bases). Germline-derived CDR1 and CDR2 are SGHRS and YFSETQ. CDR3 length equals 14 residues. Trimming removed 4 bases at V and 1 base at J, with 12 bases between. CDR3 loop: CASSLTQGSYEQYF. In DNA, the CDR3 is TGCGCCAGCAGCCTTACTCAGGGATCCTACGAGCAGTACTTC.

The DNA of the CDR3 is TGCGCCAGCAGCCACTCCAGGGGGAGCTCCTACGAGCAGTACTTC. As protein: CASSHSRGSSYEQYF. J is TRBJ2-7 and V is TRBV4-1, with TRBD1 matching over 7 bases. CDR3 length equals 15 residues. The ends lost 3 bases at V and 0 bases at J; junction bases unmatched: 5. Germline CDR1 and CDR2: MGHRA and YSYEKL.

V and J are TRBV6-2 or TRBV6-3 and TRBJ2-7; unclear D gene. The CDR3 is made up of 14 amino acids. Trimming stripped 0 bases from V and 7 bases from J, with 13 bases between. Germline V gene sequence: CDR1 MNHEY, CDR2 SVGEGT. Here the CDR3 DNA reads TGTGCCAGCAGTTACTCGATTTCCGGTGCGGAGCAGTACTTC. Translated: CASSYSISGAEQYF.

The J gene is TRBJ1-5, the V gene TRBV6-6, with D possibly being TRBD1 (5 bases). Deletions cut 7 bases from V and 3 bases from J, with 19 bases between. The germline gives CDR1 MNHNY, CDR2 SVGAGI (reference sequence). The CDR3 is 16 amino acids. CDR3 sequence reads: CASTRAPGNINQPQHF. CDR3 DNA: TGTGCCAGCACCAGGGCGCCGGGCAATATCAATCAGCCCCAGCATTTT.

The CDR3 here is CASSLTSTGAYEQYF. CDR3 DNA sequence: TGTGCCAGCAGCTTAACGTCTACAGGGGCATACGAGCAGTACTTC. The rearrangement links TRBV5-8 to TRBJ2-7, with TRBD1 matching over 7 bases. Losses at the gene ends were 2 bases for V and 4 bases for J; bases not matched to a gene: 9. Germline V lookup: CDR1 SGHTS, CDR2 YDEGEE. The CDR3 runs 15 residues.

The chain joins TRBV6-5 to TRBJ2-7; D might be TRBD1 (6 bases). Trimming left V 2 bases short and J 3 bases short, with 8 bases between. The CDR3 covers 13 residues. In germline, CDR1 is MNHEY, CDR2 SVGAGI. The CDR3 is CASSYGQSYEQYF. In DNA, the CDR3 is TGTGCCAGCAGTTACGGACAGAGCTACGAGCAGTACTTC.

V is TRBV19 and J is TRBJ1-5, with D perhaps TRBD1 (5 bases). Germline CDR1 reads LNHDA; CDR2 reads SQIVND (reference sequence). The CDR3 is made up of 15 amino acids. Deletions cut 5 bases from V and 4 bases from J, with 15 bases between. The CDR3 protein is CASSDAGGRNQPQHF. CDR3 bases: TGTGCCAGTAGTGACGCGGGGGGAAGGAATCAGCCCCAGCATTTT.

The chain has TRBV7-9 and TRBJ1-6, with 9 bases matching TRBD1. V lost 4 bases and J lost 5; bases outside the gene matches: 12. CDR1 is SEHNR and CDR2 is FQNEAQ in the germline V gene (reference sequence). This CDR3 contains 18 residues. CDR3 protein: CASSSRVPGTGNNSPLHF. In DNA, the CDR3 is TGTGCCAGCAGCTCGAGGGTTCCCGGGACAGGGAATAATTCACCCCTCCACTTT.

This chain connects TRBV5-1 to TRBJ2-1; TRBD2 might be the D (6 bases). CDR1 SGHRS and CDR2 YFSETQ come from the germline V gene. CDR3 length equals 13 residues. Between the trimmed V and J ends, which lost 0 bases and 6 bases, there was a span of 7 bases. The CDR3 sequence: CASSLVGGNEQFF. As DNA, the CDR3 is TGCGCCAGCAGCTTGGTCGGGGGCAATGAGCAGTTCTTC.

The gene calls are TRBV4-1 and TRBJ1-4; D remains ambiguous. The CDR3 extends over 12 amino acids. Germline V gene lookup returns CDR1 MGHRA and CDR2 YSYEKL. The germline V and J ends were trimmed by 3 bases and 6 bases, with 5 bases remaining between them. Here the CDR3 reads CASSHPYEKLFF. Here the CDR3 DNA reads TGCGCCAGCAGCCATCCCTATGAAAAACTGTTTTTT.

This chain connects TRBV18 to TRBJ2-7, with 7 bases matching TRBD2. The V gene's germline CDR1 is KGHSH and CDR2 LQKENI. The CDR3 has 17 amino acids. Unmatched junction bases numbered 11, after V lost 0 bases and J lost 3 bases. DNA for the CDR3: TGTGCCAGCTCACCACCCGGCGCACGCGGGGGTAACTACGAGCAGTACTTC. It yields the protein CASSPPGARGGNYEQYF.